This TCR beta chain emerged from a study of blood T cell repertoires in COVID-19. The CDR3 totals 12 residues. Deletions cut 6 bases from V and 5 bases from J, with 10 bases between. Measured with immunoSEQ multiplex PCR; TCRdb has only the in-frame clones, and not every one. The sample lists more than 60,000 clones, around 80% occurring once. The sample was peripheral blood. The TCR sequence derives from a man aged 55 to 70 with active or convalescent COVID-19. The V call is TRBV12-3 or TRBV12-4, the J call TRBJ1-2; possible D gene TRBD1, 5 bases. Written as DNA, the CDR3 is TGTGCCAGCAGCCCGGGGGGGTATGGCTACACCTTC. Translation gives CASSPGGYGYTF.